This TCR beta chain was profiled in a study of blood T cell repertoires in COVID-19. Overall study context: Nucleic acid was either cDNA or gDNA, and it came from T cells, B-cell-depleted T cells, or PBMCs.

Produced via immunoSEQ multiplex PCR; TCRdb's table is partial and in-frame only. Here the sample spans 350,000 to 400,000 clones, approximately 87% being singletons. CDR3 length: 15 amino acids. V lost 0 bases and J lost 5, with 10 bases in between. The germline CDR1 and CDR2 sequences are MGHRA and YSYEKL. The chain combines TRBV4-1 with TRBJ1-4, with D tentatively TRBD1 (6 bases). This receptor was obtained from a woman in her thirties with acute COVID-19. The sequencing sample was made of PBMCs or T cells enriched from blood (not recorded which). DNA for the CDR3: TGCGCCAGCAGCCAAGAAGGGGGAGAAAATGAAAAACTGTTTTTT. This codes for CASSQEGGENEKLFF.